This is a list of T cell receptor beta chains from one sample in a study of prognosis after radiotherapy for stage I lung cancer. TCRdb redid the calling of the multiplex PCR reads with MiXCR, one entry per CDR3 protein. Of over 30,000 distinct CDR3 sequences listed, roughly 25% are singletons. The material was PBMCs, obtained before or after stereotactic body radiation therapy (not recorded which). These receptors all come from a donor aged 50 or older with non-small cell lung cancer. CDR3s include the opening cysteine and the closing phenylalanine or tryptophan. The order of the fields is J gene, V gene, CDR3 protein.

J: TRBJ1-1
V: TRBV18
CDR3: CASSPPDRGSTEAFF

J: TRBJ1-1
V: TRBV13
CDR3: CASSALAGTIGLTEAFF

J: TRBJ1-5
V: TRBV2
CDR3: CASWGQNQPQHF

J: TRBJ2-4
V: TRBV27
CDR3: CASSLGIERYNIQYF

J: TRBJ2-7
V: TRBV7-9
CDR3: CASSRGTGPYEQYF

J: TRBJ2-7
V: TRBV28
CDR3: CASSLWVSKFDYEQYF

J: TRBJ1-2
V: TRBV19
CDR3: CASSNRTEYGYTF

J: TRBJ2-5
V: TRBV28
CDR3: CASSSGTSGKETQYF

J: TRBJ2-1
V: TRBV4-2
CDR3: CASSQASSSGRVYNEQFF

J: TRBJ2-7
V: TRBV20-1
CDR3: CSAYLPGQGAYEQYF

J: TRBJ2-5
V: TRBV2
CDR3: CASSEAKMGSETQYF

J: TRBJ2-2
V: TRBV5-4
CDR3: CASSLDEPGELFF

J: TRBJ2-7
V: TRBV12-3/TRBV12-4
CDR3: CASSREPGEQYF

J: TRBJ2-1
V: TRBV5-4
CDR3: CASSWGGGGGTYNEQFF

J: TRBJ1-2
V: TRBV2
CDR3: CASKGQGYYGYTF

J: TRBJ1-2
V: TRBV3-1
CDR3: CASSQAHGYTF

J: TRBJ2-6
V: TRBV6-1
CDR3: CASRPPTTTGANVMTF

J: TRBJ1-2
V: TRBV29-1
CDR3: CSVEDRGYTF